Described below is a single TCR beta chain sequence and its context. The antigen is unknown. Compared with germline, one end of the junction differs, possibly owing to a read error. The sample is drawn from a study of human T cells and chemical hapten exposure. This CDR3 is built from 12 residues. In germline, CDR1 is SNHLY, CDR2 FYNNEI. TCRdb reprocessed the RACE reads with MiXCR, giving one entry per CDR3 protein. The data contain approximately 60,000 distinct CDR3 sequences, roughly 9.8% of them seen just once; the ten biggest clones take up 9.6%. Indicated time point: pre-sensitization, week 0. The treatment here: therapeutic diphenylcyclopropenone sensitization with weekly scalp DPC. Ahead of applying each patch test, blood was sampled. Each donor was an alopecia patient between 18 and 70 years of age who qualified for DPC. General observations from the study: Controls formed significantly fewer large CDR3 similarity clusters than expanded TCRs did.

The specimen was whole blood, collected in connection with sensitization to the hapten diphenylcyclopropenone (DPC). This chain joins TRBV2 and TRBJ2-2; no clear D. This TCR derives from a man aged 40-49 years with alopecia areata. Some clones in this sample may be carry-over from other donors' samples. The CDR3 sequence is CANSEDTGELFF. CDR3 nucleotides: TGTGCCAACAGTGAGGACACCGGGGAGCTGTTTTTT.